This TCR beta chain is drawn from a study of blood T cell repertoires in COVID-19. The wider study: Both acute and convalescent COVID-19 samples were obtained from the United States, Italy and Spain. Nucleic acid was either cDNA or gDNA, and it came from T cells, B-cell-depleted T cells, or PBMCs.

TCRdb's copy holds only in-frame clones and misses some; the assay was immunoSEQ multiplex PCR. The repertoire holds around 220,000 clones, with 88% as singletons. Trimming pared 7 bases from V and 1 base from J, leaving 14 bases between. Per germline, CDR1 SGHVS and CDR2 FNYEAQ. The CDR3 is 14 amino acids. This TCR came from a woman between 40 and 55 years old who had recovered from COVID-19. Sequencing was performed on peripheral blood. The J gene is TRBJ2-7, the V gene TRBV7-6; D is ambiguous. The CDR3, as DNA: TGTGCCAGCACCGCCGAGGCGGCTTCCTACGAGCAGTACTTC. This translates into CASTAEAASYEQYF.